This T cell receptor beta chain was identified during a study of blood T cell repertoires in COVID-19. Overall study context: Acute and convalescent COVID-19 specimens originated in the United States, Italy and Spain. The cDNA or gDNA used as material had been derived from T cells, B-cell-depleted T cells, or PBMCs.

Authors' data handling: Reference gene primer amplification gave estimated nucleated cell counts. Measured with immunoSEQ multiplex PCR; TCRdb has only the in-frame clones, and not every one. The DNA was the basis for D and trimming; V, J and clone size are from that table. The data hold 140,000 to 150,000 clones, with approximately 85% observed a single time. The CDR3 length is 16 residues. Germline CDR1 LNHDA, CDR2 SQIVND (reference sequence). Deletions cut 6 bases from V and 0 bases from J, with 15 bases between. This TCR was recovered from a man between 70 and 80 years old with acute or convalescent COVID-19. Source material: peripheral blood. The V call is TRBV19, the J call TRBJ1-5; possible D gene TRBD1, 6 bases. In DNA, the CDR3 is TGTGCCAGTAGCACGGGGGGGCAGGGTAGCAATCAGCCCCAGCATTTT. Translated: CASSTGGQGSNQPQHF.